This T cell receptor (beta chain) was captured in a study of immune evolution from preneoplasia to lung adenocarcinoma. Broader study findings: Normal lung had highest clonality; later lesions appeared denser, more diverse. KRAS-mutant nodules had the highest T cell clonality.

This table comes from immunoSEQ multiplex PCR, and its TCRdb copy is limited to in-frame clones, with some not included. The sample includes fewer than 50,000 clones, around 79% of them seen just once. Turning to this clone: The antigen remains unidentified.

Macro-dissection enriched premalignant or tumor cells before nucleic acid extraction. Between the trimmed V and J ends, which lost 2 bases and 1 base, there was a span of 8 bases. CDR1 MRHNA and CDR2 SNTAGT come from the germline V gene. The CDR3 is 14 residues long. Sequenced material: FFPE invasive lung adenocarcinoma tissue. The receptor's source is a person in their sixties with lung adenocarcinoma. The chain uses TRBV6-4 and TRBJ1-1; no definite D call. As DNA, the CDR3 is TGTGCCAGCAGTGACGGAGACGGGAACACTGAAGCTTTCTTT. Translating gives CASSDGDGNTEAFF.